This entry describes one T cell receptor (beta chain). The table came from immunoSEQ multiplex PCR; TCRdb's copy has only in-frame clones and leaves some out. The table includes roughly 410,000 clones, approximately 95% detected once. The V gene lost 2 bases and the J gene lost 1 base, with 11 bases spanning the gap. Per the germline V gene, CDR1 is MNHEY and CDR2 is SMNVEV (reference sequence). The CDR3 length is 15 residues. This entry comes from a study of shared T cell receptors in the human thymus. The sequenced sample consisted of thymocytes. The gene calls are TRBV27 and TRBJ1-1; D gene uncertain. The sequence was obtained from a human donor. This CDR3 is CASSLKHRENTEAFF. The DNA of the CDR3 is TGTGCCAGCAGTTTAAAACATAGGGAGAACACTGAAGCTTTCTTT.